These T cell receptor beta chains were read from a single sample in a study of long-term antiretroviral therapy in people with HIV. Sequencing was performed with immunoSEQ multiplex PCR; in TCRdb, only in-frame clones are kept and a portion is missing. The sample includes more than 35,000 clones, roughly 80% of them seen just once. Sequences were derived from unsorted PBMCs, sampled 1.5 years after starting antiretroviral therapy. The receptor set was obtained from a man aged 18 to 30 with HIV. The CDR3 runs from the conserved cysteine through the conserved F or W. The D gene is left open where the match is weak. Expanded clones are given a class, and other clones once, few, many or no size at all.

d_call j_call v_call clone_size cdr3_nt cdr3_aa
TRBD1 TRBJ2-6 TRBV7-6 . TGTGCCAGCAGCTCTAGGGGGCCGGGGGCCAACGTCCTGACTTTC CASSSRGPGANVLTF
. TRBJ2-7 TRBV7-9 . TGTGCCAGCAGCTTAGTCAACAGGGATAACTACGAGCAGTACTTC CASSLVNRDNYEQYF
. TRBJ2-5 TRBV4-2 . TGTGCCAGCAGCCAACTCCTCCAAGAGACCCAGTACTTC CASSQLLQETQYF
TRBD2 TRBJ2-2 TRBV6-6 . TGTGCCAGCAAAGCGGGAGGCAACACCGGGGAGCTGTTTTTT CASKAGGNTGELFF
TRBD2 TRBJ2-4 TRBV19 . TGTGCCAGTAGTGGACTAGCGGGAGCATTCGAAAACATTCAGTACTTC CASSGLAGAFENIQYF
. TRBJ1-5 TRBV28 once TGTGCCAGCGCCGGTGGTGGCAATCAGCCCCAGCATTTT CASAGGGNQPQHF
TRBD1 TRBJ2-4 TRBV4-1 . TGCGCCAGCAGCCCAGACCGGGACAGGGGGCTAGCCAAAAACATTCAGTACTTC CASSPDRDRGLAKNIQYF
TRBD2 TRBJ2-7 TRBV11-1 once TGTGCCAGCAGCCCTTACCTAGCGGGAGGTCGGATGGAGCAGTACTTC CASSPYLAGGRMEQYF
TRBD2 TRBJ2-1 TRBV10-2 . TGCGCCAGCAGTGAGTCGGGCGGGAGGGCCCTGAATGAGCAGTTCTTC CASSESGGRALNEQFF
. TRBJ2-5 TRBV14 . TGTGCCAGACCCACCTTGAGGGAGACCCAGTACTTC CARPTLRETQYF
. TRBJ2-1 TRBV5-1 . TGCGCCAGCAGCACCCTAGAGTTGGAGTCTGAGCAGTTCTTC CASSTLELESEQFF
. TRBJ2-3 TRBV5-5 once TGTGCCAGCACTGGGCACCAAAGCACAGATACGCAGTATTTT CASTGHQSTDTQYF
. TRBJ1-2 TRBV19 once TGTGCCAGTAGTATCGACGGCTACTATGGCTACACCTTC CASSIDGYYGYTF
. TRBJ1-5 TRBV2 few TGTGCCAGCAGGAACCCAGGGGATCAGCCCCAGCATTTT CASRNPGDQPQHF
. TRBJ1-2 TRBV5-6 . TGTGCCAGCAGCGACGGAGGAGGACTGAACGATGGCTACACCTTC CASSDGGGLNDGYTF
. TRBJ2-1 TRBV5-6 . TGTGCCAGCAGCTTGCGGGCAGGGTTTCACTACAATGAGCAGTTCTTC CASSLRAGFHYNEQFF
. TRBJ2-5 TRBV15 . TGTGCCACCAGCAGGGGGGGGCCGACGGAGACCCAGTACTTC CATSRGGPTETQYF
. TRBJ2-7 TRBV7-8 . TGTGCCAGCAGCCGTCGGACCACAGGGTTGTTACGCGAGCAGTACTTC CASSRRTTGLLREQYF
TRBD2 TRBJ2-1 TRBV7-2 . TGTGCCAGCAGCCGTAGGGGGCTAGCGGGACCCGGGAATGAGCAGTTCTTC CASSRRGLAGPGNEQFF
TRBD2 TRBJ2-3 TRBV6-1 once TGTGCCAGGGTCCCCGGCGGGAGGGCTGATACGCAGTATTTT CARVPGGRADTQYF
. TRBJ2-7 TRBV7-2 . TGTGCCAGCAGCTTAGCGGGGACGGGAGACTACGAGCAGTACTTC CASSLAGTGDYEQYF
. TRBJ2-3 TRBV2 once TGTGCCAGCAAACTTCTCGACCGCCTCTTCACAGATACGCAGTATTTT CASKLLDRLFTDTQYF
. TRBJ2-1 TRBV2 . TGTGCCAGCAGTGAAGAAAGGCTGAGCAATGAGCAGTTCTTC CASSEERLSNEQFF
. TRBJ2-2 TRBV5-4 . TGTGCCAGCAGCTTGGCGGTTACTAGACCTTGGACCGGGGAGCTGTTTTTT CASSLAVTRPWTGELFF
TRBD2 TRBJ2-1 TRBV9 . TGTGCCAGCATCGGGGGGGTAACGGGAGATGTCAATGAGCAGTTCTTC CASIGGVTGDVNEQFF
TRBD2 TRBJ2-3 TRBV6-4 . TGTGCCAGCAGTGGTCTAGCGGGAGTTTTAGATACGCAGTATTTT CASSGLAGVLDTQYF
. TRBJ2-3 TRBV5-4 once TGTGCCAGCAGCCCCGTCGGGGCCCGTCGCACAGATACGCAGTATTTT CASSPVGARRTDTQYF
TRBD2 TRBJ2-1 TRBV9 . TGTGCCAGCAGCTATCTAGCGGGGCTGGGTAATGAGCAGTTCTTC CASSYLAGLGNEQFF
TRBD1 TRBJ1-2 TRBV28 once TGTGCCAGCAGGTCGCGACAGGGGGCTCCTACAAGCTATGGCTACACCTTC CASRSRQGAPTSYGYTF
. TRBJ2-7 TRBV19 . TGTGCCAGCCGGGACAACCACTACGAGCAGTACTTC CASRDNHYEQYF
TRBD2 TRBJ2-7 TRBV27 once TGTGCCAGCAGTTTACGGCGGGAGGGGTACGAGCAGTACTTC CASSLRREGYEQYF
TRBD2 TRBJ2-3 TRBV27 . TGTGCCAGCCGTGGACTAGCGGGAGTTTCAGATACGCAGTATTTT CASRGLAGVSDTQYF
TRBD2 TRBJ2-7 TRBV29-1 . TGCAGCGCCGATAGCGGGAGAGGTACCTACGAGCAGTACTTC CSADSGRGTYEQYF
. TRBJ2-1 TRBV2 . TGTGCCAGCAGTTCCATACAGGGTGAGCAGTTCTTC CASSSIQGEQFF
TRBD1 TRBJ2-2 TRBV6-5 . TGTGCCAGCAGTTGGGGACAGTACACCGGGGAGCTGTTTTTT CASSWGQYTGELFF
TRBD1 TRBJ2-7 TRBV19 . TGTGCCAGTAGTAAGACGACAGGGTTCGCCTACGAGCAGTACTTC CASSKTTGFAYEQYF
. TRBJ2-5 TRBV4-2 . TGTGCCAGCAGCCCCGCGGGGCGCGACCTAGGGACCCAGTACTTC CASSPAGRDLGTQYF
. TRBJ2-6 TRBV21-1 . TGTGCCAGCAGCAAAGTGAAGGGTTCTGGGGCCAACGTCCTGACTTTC CASSKVKGSGANVLTF
. TRBJ2-7 TRBV27 . TGTGCCAGCAGTTTTACGATGTCCTACGAGCAGTACTTC CASSFTMSYEQYF
. TRBJ2-3 TRBV29-1 . TGCAGCGTTACCTACAGCACAGATACGCAGTATTTT CSVTYSTDTQYF
. TRBJ1-5 TRBV7-9 . TGTGCCAGCAGCTTAGAGTCTGGTTATAATCAGCCCCAGCATTTT CASSLESGYNQPQHF
. TRBJ2-7 TRBV7-9 . TGTGCCAGCAGCCTGACTGGATACGAGCAGTACTTC CASSLTGYEQYF
. TRBJ2-7 TRBV7-9 . TGTGCCAGCAGCGTCTCAGGGGACCCCTACGAGCAGTACTTC CASSVSGDPYEQYF
. TRBJ2-1 TRBV5-4 once TGTGCCAGCAGCTTGGGACAAAGTGCAGGCAATGAGCAGTTCTTC CASSLGQSAGNEQFF
TRBD1 TRBJ2-7 TRBV6-6 . TGTGCCAGCAGTATGACAGGGATCCACGAGCAGTACTTC CASSMTGIHEQYF
. TRBJ2-7 TRBV19 . TGTGCCAGTAGCCCCTCATGGTTCTACGAGCAGTACTTC CASSPSWFYEQYF
. TRBJ2-7 TRBV19 . TGTGCCAGTAGCCCCGAAGGGGGAGTCCACGAGCAGTACTTC CASSPEGGVHEQYF
. TRBJ2-7 TRBV6-6 . TGTGCCAGCAGGTACTCCGGGCTCGTCGAGCAGTACTTC CASRYSGLVEQYF
. TRBJ2-3 TRBV7-9 . TGTGCCAGCAGCTTAACTTCCGCTCGTCCAGATACGCAGTATTTT CASSLTSARPDTQYF
TRBD1 TRBJ1-4 TRBV6-6 once TGTGCCAGCAGTTACCCCGGACAGGGAAATGAAAAACTGTTTTTT CASSYPGQGNEKLFF
TRBD1 TRBJ2-7 TRBV6-6 . TGTGCCAGCAGCCCCGGGACAGGGTCCGAGCAGTACTTC CASSPGTGSEQYF
. TRBJ1-2 TRBV6-6 few TGTGCCAGCAGTCCCCCCGGGAACTATGGCTACACCTTC CASSPPGNYGYTF
. TRBJ2-1 TRBV4-3 few TGCGCCAGCAGCCAGGGGTTCAACAATGAGCAGTTCTTC CASSQGFNNEQFF
. TRBJ2-3 TRBV7-9 . TGTGCCAGCAGCTTAGACAGGGCTGATGGAGATACGCAGTATTTT CASSLDRADGDTQYF
. TRBJ2-5 TRBV6-6 . TGTGCCAGCAGTGCGCCGGAATTGGAGACCCAGTACTTC CASSAPELETQYF
. TRBJ1-2 TRBV5-1 . TGCGCCAGCAGCCAGCCAGGGAGCGTCTATGGCTACACCTTC CASSQPGSVYGYTF
. TRBJ1-1 TRBV5-6 once TGTGCCAGCAGCCTTACAGCGAACACTGAAGCTTTCTTT CASSLTANTEAFF